This T cell receptor (beta chain) came from a study of CD8 T cells in Susac syndrome. Random hexamers were used to reverse transcribe an amount of about 0.45 to 1 ug RNA. One entry per CDR3 protein results from TCRdb running MiXCR on the immunoSEQ multiplex PCR reads. The table includes approximately 110,000 distinct CDR3 sequences, approximately 96% detected once. The source of this sequence is a human donor in good health. Specimen: CD4+ T cells from PBMCs.

In nucleotides, the CDR3 is TGTGCCAGCAGCGACAACCCTCCGATACGCACAGATACGCAGTATTTT. It yields the protein CASSDNPPIRTDTQYF. The rearrangement links TRBV7-2 to TRBJ2-3; the D is unclear. The germline V and J ends were trimmed by 5 bases and 1 base, with 16 bases remaining between them. Germline V gene sequence: CDR1 SGHTA, CDR2 FQGNSA. The CDR3 runs 16 residues.